This TCR beta chain is drawn from a study of identical twins. Study findings and constraints: Researchers caution that invariant MAIT and iNKT cells could partly confound zero-insertion analyses.

Comments on this clonotype: Its antigen is as yet unknown.

Through template switching, a universal primer site was introduced, and the cDNA contained unique molecular identifiers. MiXCR, run by TCRdb on the 5' RACE reads, gives a single entry per CDR3 protein. The table has a few hundred thousand distinct CDR3 sequences, roughly an eighth seen once. These sequences were also reported in another study, on yellow fever vaccine responses in identical twins.

The receptor was derived from a woman under 30 in good health. The source material was CD4+ T cells sorted from blood.

This CDR3 is CASSLASRLNTEAFF. The CDR3 region has the DNA TGTGCCAGCAGCTTAGCGTCGCGGTTGAACACTGAAGCTTTCTTT. This rearrangement joins TRBV7-2 to TRBJ1-1, with D unclear. Trimming stripped 0 bases from V and 0 bases from J, with 8 bases between. There are 15 residues in the CDR3. Per germline, CDR1 SGHTA and CDR2 FQGNSA. Together with reference TRBV7-2 and TRBJ1-1, the CDR3 gives the full variable domain: GAGVSQSPSNKVTEKGKDVELRCDPISGHTALYWYRQSLGQGLEFLIYFQGNSAPDKSGLPSDRFSAERTGGSVSTLTIQRTQQEDSAVYLCASSLASRLNTEAFFGQGTRLTVV.